What follows are 18 T cell receptor beta chains derived from one specimen sequenced in a study of T cells after yellow fever vaccination. One entry per CDR3 protein results from TCRdb running MiXCR on the 5' RACE reads. This table has hundreds of thousands of distinct CDR3 sequences, about 12% appearing once. The sample here was PBMCs, taken on the day of the yellow fever booster vaccination. These receptors were collected from a man aged 30 to 45 who received the YFV17D yellow fever vaccine.

This clonotype was seen at least ten times. Here the CDR3 reads CASSSPSGTYNEQFF. The CDR3 bases are TGTGCCAGCAGCTCACCAAGCGGGACCTACAATGAGCAGTTCTTC. The chain links TRBV5-4 to TRBJ2-1, with 7 bases fitting TRBD2. The V segment lost 3 bases and the J segment 2 bases; nucleotides outside the gene matches: 5. This CDR3 has 15 residues. From germline, CDR1 is SGHNT and CDR2 YYREEE (reference sequence).

This clonotype turned up a few times. The V gene is TRBV29-1, the J gene TRBJ2-1; 11 bases map to TRBD2. This CDR3 is built from 14 residues. The germline V gene encodes CDR1 SQVTM and CDR2 ANQGSEA. Trimming cost V 5 bases and J 9 bases; bases outside gene matches: 9. CDR3 coding DNA: TGCAGCGTTTTACTAGCGGGAGTGTTGAGTGAGCAGTTCTTC. Amino acids: CSVLLAGVLSEQFF.

This clonotype was detected a few times. The CDR3 coding sequence is TGTGCCAGCAGCCCAAAGGGACTAGGAAGTTTGACAGATACGCAGTATTTT. It specifies CASSPKGLGSLTDTQYF. The rearrangement links TRBV9 to TRBJ2-3, with 8 bases fitting TRBD2. CDR1 is SGDLS and CDR2 is YYNGEE in the germline V gene. This CDR3 region has 17 residues. After removal of 4 bases from V and 3 bases from J, the junction contained 13 bases not matched to a gene. Full variable domain (missing parts from reference TRBV9 and TRBJ2-3): DSGVTQTPKHLITATGQRVTLRCSPRSGDLSVYWYQQSLDQGLQFLIQYYNGEERAKGNILERFSAQQFPDLHSELNLSSLELGDSALYFCASSPKGLGSLTDTQYFGPGTRLTVL.

This rearrangement joins TRBV7-6 to TRBJ2-7, with D unresolved. The CDR3 consists of 12 residues. Germline lookup yields CDR1 SGHVS and CDR2 FNYEAQ. V was trimmed by 3 bases and J by 5 bases, leaving 8 bases between them. Here the CDR3 DNA reads TGTGCCAGCAGCTTCGCTGATCACGAGCAGTACTTC. Translation: CASSFADHEQYF. Drawing the rest from reference TRBV7-6 and TRBJ2-7, the complete variable domain is GAGVSQSPRYKVTKRGQDVALRCDPISGHVSLYWYRQALGQGPEFLTYFNYEAQQDKSGLPNDRFSAERPEGSISTLTIQRTEQRDSAMYRCASSFADHEQYFGPGTRLTVT.

This clonotype was seen only a few times. An end of the junction differs from the germline gene, which may be a read error. V is TRBV12-3 or TRBV12-4 and J is TRBJ1-5; no clear D. The CDR3 runs to 12 residues. CDR3 nucleotide sequence: TGTGCCAGCAGGTTAGCGAATCAGCCCCAGCATTTT. Its translation is CASRLANQPQHF.

This clonotype was detected a few times. The chain combines TRBV20-1 with TRBJ2-1; D is uncertain. This CDR3 spans 15 amino acids. CDR1 is DFQATT and CDR2 is SNEGSKA in the germline V gene (reference sequence). V lost 2 bases to trimming and J lost 8 bases, with 19 bases between them. CDR3 residues: CSARRLDVTTDEQFF. CDR3 bases: TGCAGTGCTAGAAGGTTGGATGTCACAACGGATGAGCAGTTCTTC.

This chain links TRBV15 with TRBJ2-5; TRBD2 matches 11 bases. Germline lookup yields CDR1 LNHNV and CDR2 YYDKDF (reference sequence). There are 15 residues in the CDR3. V trimming: 6 bases; J trimming: 1 base; junction bases outside the gene matches: 4. The CDR3 protein is CATSPGLAAQETQYF. The CDR3 coding sequence is TGTGCCACCAGTCCGGGACTAGCGGCCCAAGAGACCCAGTACTTC.

The chain joins TRBV6-5 to TRBJ2-2; no definite D call. Trimming stripped 3 bases from V and 3 bases from J, with 8 bases between. Germline V gives CDR1 MNHEY, CDR2 SVGAGI. The CDR3 has 14 amino acids. CDR3 protein: CASSYGQDTGELFF. The CDR3, as DNA: TGTGCCAGCAGTTATGGGCAGGACACCGGGGAGCTGTTTTTT.

A few counts support this clonotype. The rearrangement joins TRBV29-1 to TRBJ2-1, with 8 bases matching TRBD2. The CDR3 has 15 residues. Germline CDR1 is SQVTM and CDR2 is ANQGSEA. The ends lost 4 bases at V and 8 bases at J; junction bases unmatched: 13. DNA of the CDR3: TGCAGCGTTGGGGTCACGGGAGGGCTAGGCGATGAGCAGTTCTTC. It is translated as CSVGVTGGLGDEQFF.

Only a few counts were recorded for this clonotype. The gene calls are TRBV3-1 and TRBJ2-3, with TRBD2 identical over 10 bases. Germline-derived CDR1 and CDR2 are LGHDT and YNNKEL (reference sequence). This CDR3 is built from 16 residues. The V segment lost 5 bases and the J segment 1 base; nucleotides outside the gene matches: 6. The CDR3 sequence: CASSYSSGGRTDTQYF. In nucleotides, the CDR3 is TGTGCCAGCAGCTATTCTAGCGGGGGCCGCACAGATACGCAGTATTTT.

Only a few counts were recorded for this clonotype. The chain joins TRBV20-1 to TRBJ1-2; the match to TRBD1 covers 7 bases. Germline CDR1 and CDR2: DFQATT and SNEGSKA (reference sequence). The CDR3 runs to 12 residues. J was trimmed by 6 bases and V by 6 bases; bases with no gene match: 7. The CDR3 loop is CSATDRLHGYTF. The CDR3 bases are TGCAGTGCCACGGACAGGCTCCATGGCTACACCTTC.

The sample holds a few counts of this clonotype. The chain joins TRBV28 to TRBJ2-7, with unresolved D. V gave up 8 bases and J gave up 2 bases, with 13 bases separating them. There are 13 residues in the CDR3. Germline loops: CDR1 MDHEN, CDR2 SYDVKM. CDR3 bases: TGTGCCAGCGCTCCGCCGCCGACCTACGAGCAGTACTTC. Amino acid sequence: CASAPPPTYEQYF. Full variable domain (remainder filled in from reference TRBV28 and TRBJ2-7): DVKVTQSSRYLVKRTGEKVFLECVQDMDHENMFWYRQDPGLGLRLIYFSYDVKMKEKGDIPEGYSVSREKKERFSLILESASTNQTSMYLCASAPPPTYEQYFGPGTRLTVT.

In its sample, this clonotype was seen a few times. The chain joins TRBV7-2 to TRBJ2-1; TRBD1 aligns across 7 bases. Losses at the gene ends were 3 bases for V and 8 bases for J; bases not matched to a gene: 7. CDR3 length equals 14 residues. Germline CDR1 SGHTA, CDR2 FQGNSA. The CDR3 DNA reads TGTGCCAGCAGCTTTAGACAGGGCGGGTATGAGCAGTTCTTC. Amino acid sequence: CASSFRQGGYEQFF.

This clonotype was detected a few times. The rearrangement joins TRBV29-1 to TRBJ2-3; a weak D match, TRBD2 (5 bases). CDR3 length equals 12 residues. Germline loops: CDR1 SQVTM, CDR2 ANQGSEA. V dropped 7 bases and J dropped 4 bases, with 12 bases sitting between them. CDR3 residues: CSGREGPDTQYF. The CDR3 region has the DNA TGCAGCGGACGGGAAGGACCAGATACGCAGTATTTT.

This clonotype appeared a few times. Written as DNA, the CDR3 is TGTGCCAGCAGCCAAGATCTAATACAAGGCGACCTTTATGGCTACACCTTC. Amino acid sequence: CASSQDLIQGDLYGYTF. This chain joins TRBV14 and TRBJ1-2; no firm D call. The length of the CDR3 is 17 residues. Germline V gives CDR1 SGHDN, CDR2 FVKESK. V shed 0 bases and J shed 5 bases, with 19 bases lying between them.

CDR3 sequence: CSASEASLGGRGDTQYF. The CDR3 DNA follows: TGCAGTGCTAGTGAGGCCTCCCTAGGCGGGAGGGGAGATACGCAGTATTTT. The rearrangement links TRBV20-1 to TRBJ2-3; 9 bases line up with TRBD2. Germline V gene data show CDR1 as DFQATT and CDR2 as SNEGSKA (reference sequence). The ends lost 3 bases at V and 5 bases at J; junction bases unmatched: 15. This CDR3 has 17 amino acids.

This clonotype was recorded a few times. This sequence joins TRBV5-1 and TRBJ2-5; TRBD2 matches at 7 bases. The CDR3 totals 14 residues. CDR1 and CDR2 from the germline V gene are SGHRS and YFSETQ. V was clipped by 0 bases and J by 4 bases; unmatched bases: 3. CDR3 in DNA: TGCGCCAGCAGCTTGGAGATAGCGGGAGAGACCCAGTACTTC. This gives the protein CASSLEIAGETQYF.

The rearrangement uses TRBV5-1 and TRBJ2-1, with D possibly matching TRBD1 (5 bases). The germline V and J ends were trimmed by 5 bases and 8 bases, with 23 bases remaining between them. The germline CDR1 and CDR2 sequences are SGHRS and YFSETQ. The CDR3 covers 16 residues. The CDR3 loop reads CASSLGDRRKPHEQFF. CDR3 nucleotides: TGCGCCAGCAGTCTCGGTGACAGAAGAAAACCCCATGAGCAGTTCTTC.